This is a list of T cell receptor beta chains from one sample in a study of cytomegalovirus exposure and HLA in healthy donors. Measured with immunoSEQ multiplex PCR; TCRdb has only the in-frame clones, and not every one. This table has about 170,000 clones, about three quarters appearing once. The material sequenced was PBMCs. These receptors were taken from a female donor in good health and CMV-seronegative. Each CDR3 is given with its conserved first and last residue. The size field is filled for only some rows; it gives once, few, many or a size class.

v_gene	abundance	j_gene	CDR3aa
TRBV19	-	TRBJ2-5	CASSAGGGETQYF
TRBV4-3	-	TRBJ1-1	CASSQDSEGRGTEAFF
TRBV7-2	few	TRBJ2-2	CASSLAGTRGTGELFF
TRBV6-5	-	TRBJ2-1	CASSLRDISYNEQFF
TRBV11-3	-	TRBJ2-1	CASSPPGAYNEQFF
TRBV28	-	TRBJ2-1	CASSPPGGTVQFF
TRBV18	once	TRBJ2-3	CASSPGTSGTSTDTQYF
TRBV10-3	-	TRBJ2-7	CAISERRGEQYF
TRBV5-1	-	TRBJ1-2	CASSFGSGGAYGYTF
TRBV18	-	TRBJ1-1	CASSPRTGGTTEAFF
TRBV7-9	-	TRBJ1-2	CASSLVGVGAANGYTF
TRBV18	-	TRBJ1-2	CASSPPGFYGYTF
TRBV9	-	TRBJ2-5	CASSSPPGNAGQTQYF
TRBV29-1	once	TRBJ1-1	CSGGQGGTEAFF
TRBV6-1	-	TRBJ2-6	CASSGSGTVYSGANGLTF
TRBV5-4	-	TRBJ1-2	CASSLGGTGDYGYTF
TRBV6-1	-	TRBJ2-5	CASSVLYGRGETQYF
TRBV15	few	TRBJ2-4	CATSGRGFGKNIQYF
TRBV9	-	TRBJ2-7	CASTPRLGGAEQYF
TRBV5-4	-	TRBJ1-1	CASSPYRGNTEAFF
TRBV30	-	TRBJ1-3	CAWSQGGGNTIYF
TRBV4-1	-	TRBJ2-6	CASRPTGVGANGLTF
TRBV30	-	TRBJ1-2	CAWSLTGDFYGYTF
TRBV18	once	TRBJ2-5	CASSQGAIQETQYF
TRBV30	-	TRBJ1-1	CAWSRRSEAFF
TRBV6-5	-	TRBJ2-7	CASGYSGSSYEQYF
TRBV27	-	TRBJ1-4	CASSFVPRANEKLFF
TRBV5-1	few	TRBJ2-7	CASSFKGSGYEQYF
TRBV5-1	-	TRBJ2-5	CASSLGLAGETQYF
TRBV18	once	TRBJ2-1	CASSPPRGGPHNEQFF